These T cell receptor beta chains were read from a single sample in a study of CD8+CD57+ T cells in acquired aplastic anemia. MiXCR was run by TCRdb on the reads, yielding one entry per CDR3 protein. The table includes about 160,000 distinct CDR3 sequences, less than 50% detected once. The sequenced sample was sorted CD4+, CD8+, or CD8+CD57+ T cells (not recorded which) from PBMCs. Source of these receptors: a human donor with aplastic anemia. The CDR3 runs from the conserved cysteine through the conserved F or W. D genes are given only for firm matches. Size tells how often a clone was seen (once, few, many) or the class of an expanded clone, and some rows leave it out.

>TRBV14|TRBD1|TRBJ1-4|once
TGTGCCAGCAGCCAAGATCGAATGACAGGGGAAGAAAAACTGTTTTTT
CASSQDRMTGEEKLFF
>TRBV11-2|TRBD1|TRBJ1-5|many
TGTGCCAGCAGCTTAGGCCCGACAGGGGGAAGCAATCAGCCCCAGCATTTT
CASSLGPTGGSNQPQHF
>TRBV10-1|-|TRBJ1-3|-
TGCGCCAGCAGTGAGGAGGCCAGCTCTGGAAACACTATATATTTT
CASSEEASSGNTIYF
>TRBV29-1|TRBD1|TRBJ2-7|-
TGCAGCTTAGGACAGGGTGGGTACGAGCAGTACTTC
CSLGQGGYEQYF
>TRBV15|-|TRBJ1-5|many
TGTGCCACCAGCAGAGATATGGAATATTGGTTGGGGGCCCAGCCCCAGCATTTT
CATSRDMEYWLGAQPQHF
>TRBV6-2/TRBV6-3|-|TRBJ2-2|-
TGTGCCAGCAGCCCTTCCCGGGGGCTCGGCGGGGAGCTGTTTTTT
CASSPSRGLGGELFF
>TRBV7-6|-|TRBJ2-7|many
TGTGCCAGCAGCCCGGGGGACGGCAGAATATGGGAGCAGTACTTC
CASSPGDGRIWEQYF
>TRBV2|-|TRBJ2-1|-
TGTGCCAGCACCGAGCCCAGGGGTTTGATCGATGAGCAGTTCTTC
CASTEPRGLIDEQFF
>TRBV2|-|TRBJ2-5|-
TGTGCCAGCAGTCCCGCTCTTGAGGGAACCCAGTACTTC
CASSPALEGTQYF
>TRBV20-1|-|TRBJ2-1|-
TGCAGTGCTAGTGTTACTATAGCCATTTCCGACAATGAGCAGTTCTTC
CSASVTIAISDNEQFF
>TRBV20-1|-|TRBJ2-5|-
TGCAGTGCTAGAGATCAAGCGCTAGCGCACCAAGAGACCCAGTACTTC
CSARDQALAHQETQYF
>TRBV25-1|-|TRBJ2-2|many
TGTGCCAGCGCTGCGGGAAACACCGGGGAGCTGTTTTTT
CASAAGNTGELFF
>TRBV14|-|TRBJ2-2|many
TGTGCCAGCAGCCAAGATCTCGGGAACACCGGGGAGCTGTTTTTT
CASSQDLGNTGELFF
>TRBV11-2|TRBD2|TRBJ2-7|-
TGTGCCAGCAGCCGCCGGAGGCTAGCGGGAGTAAGCAGTATCGAGCAGTACTTC
CASSRRRLAGVSSIEQYF
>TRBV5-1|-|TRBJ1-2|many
TGCGCCAGCAGCGCCGAGGGGGACTATGGCTACACCTTC
CASSAEGDYGYTF
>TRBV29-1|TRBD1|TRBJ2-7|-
TGCAGCGTTCAGGGGGCCCGCTACGAGCAGTACTTC
CSVQGARYEQYF
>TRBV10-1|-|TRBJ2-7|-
TGCGCCAGCAGTGAAGAGACAACCTCCTACGAGCAGTACTTC
CASSEETTSYEQYF
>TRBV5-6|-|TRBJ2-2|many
TGTGCCAGCAGCCCCGCCGACAGCGCGAACACCGGGGAGCTGTTTTTT
CASSPADSANTGELFF
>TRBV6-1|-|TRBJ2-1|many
TGTGCCGGGGGGTACAATGAGCAGTTCTTC
CAGGYNEQFF
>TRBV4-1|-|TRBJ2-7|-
TGCGCCAGCAGCCAAGATATTACAGGCGTCTCCTACGAGCAGTACTTC
CASSQDITGVSYEQYF
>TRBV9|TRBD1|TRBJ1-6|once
TGTGCCAGCAGCGTAGGTGGGACAGGGGATTCACCCCTCCACTTT
CASSVGGTGDSPLHF
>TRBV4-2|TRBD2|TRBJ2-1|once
TGTGCCAGCAGCCAACGACTAGCGGGGGGTATCTCCTACAATGAGCAGTTCTTC
CASSQRLAGGISYNEQFF
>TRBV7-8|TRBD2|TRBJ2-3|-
TGTGCCAGCAGCCTCAGGAGCGGGGACACAGATACGCAGTATTTT
CASSLRSGDTDTQYF
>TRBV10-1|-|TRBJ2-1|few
TGCGCCAGCAGTGAGACGGAGAATGAGCAGTTCTTC
CASSETENEQFF
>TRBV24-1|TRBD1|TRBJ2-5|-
TGTGCCACCAGTGCCCGTCAGGGGGCCGGGGAGACCCAGTACTTC
CATSARQGAGETQYF
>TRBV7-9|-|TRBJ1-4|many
TGTGCCAGCACCTCCACCGACCTAGGGGAAAAACTGTTTTTT
CASTSTDLGEKLFF
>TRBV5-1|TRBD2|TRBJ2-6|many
TGCGCCAGCAGGGGAGGGGACTCTGGGGCCAACGTCCTGACTTTC
CASRGGDSGANVLTF